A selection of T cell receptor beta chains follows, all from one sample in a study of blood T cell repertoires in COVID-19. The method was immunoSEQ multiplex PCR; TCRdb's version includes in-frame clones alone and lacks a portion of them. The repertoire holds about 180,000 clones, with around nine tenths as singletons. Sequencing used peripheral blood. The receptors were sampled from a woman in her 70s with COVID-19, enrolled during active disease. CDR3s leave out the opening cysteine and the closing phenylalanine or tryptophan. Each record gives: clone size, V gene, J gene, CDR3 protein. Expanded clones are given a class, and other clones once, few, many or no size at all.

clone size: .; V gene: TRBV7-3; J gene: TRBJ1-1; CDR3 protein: ASRPTANTEAF
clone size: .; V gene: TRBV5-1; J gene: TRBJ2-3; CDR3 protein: ASRRDSSTDTQY
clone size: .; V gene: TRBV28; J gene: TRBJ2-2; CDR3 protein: ASSLSSGGGELF
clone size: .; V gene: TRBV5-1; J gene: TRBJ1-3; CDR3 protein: ASSLAVSGNTIY
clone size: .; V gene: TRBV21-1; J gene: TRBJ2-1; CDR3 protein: ASSKATGQGLETEQF
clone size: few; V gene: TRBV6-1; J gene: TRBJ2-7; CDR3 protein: ASSEAQGQGAYEQY
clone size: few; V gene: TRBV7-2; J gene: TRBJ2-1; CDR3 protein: ASSLAGGGPYNEQF
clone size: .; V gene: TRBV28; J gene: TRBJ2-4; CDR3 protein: ASSLKTSGKLAKNIQY
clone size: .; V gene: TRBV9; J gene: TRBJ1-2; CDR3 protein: ASSPRTGEANYGYT
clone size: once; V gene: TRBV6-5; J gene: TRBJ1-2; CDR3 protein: ASSRQGYGYGYT
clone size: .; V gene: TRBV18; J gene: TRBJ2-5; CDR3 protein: ASSPFTSGTGETQY
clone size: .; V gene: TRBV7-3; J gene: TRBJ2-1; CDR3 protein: ASSPGTGQGNEQF
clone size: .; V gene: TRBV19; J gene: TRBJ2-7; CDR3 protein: ASSPRQGPYEQY
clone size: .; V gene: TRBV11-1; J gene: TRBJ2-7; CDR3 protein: ASSPRRRIYEQY
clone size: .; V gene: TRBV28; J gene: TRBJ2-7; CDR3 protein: ASSLTQYEQY
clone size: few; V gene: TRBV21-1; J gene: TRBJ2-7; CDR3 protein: ASSLRLAVFYEQY
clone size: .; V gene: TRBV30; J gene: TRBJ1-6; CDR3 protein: AWRLKGGGSPLH
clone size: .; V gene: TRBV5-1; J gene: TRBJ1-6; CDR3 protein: ASSLRTGNYNSPLH